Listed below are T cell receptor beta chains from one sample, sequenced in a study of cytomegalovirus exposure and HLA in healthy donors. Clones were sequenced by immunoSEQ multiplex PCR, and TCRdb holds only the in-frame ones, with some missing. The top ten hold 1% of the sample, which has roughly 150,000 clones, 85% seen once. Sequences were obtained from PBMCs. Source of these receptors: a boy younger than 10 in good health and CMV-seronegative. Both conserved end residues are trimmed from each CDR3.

ASSPGGGTGGTEAF TRBJ1-1 TRBV18
ASSEFRVPHYGYT TRBJ1-2 TRBV2
ASSVVPRGSGNTIY TRBJ1-3 TRBV9
ASSIDGSWGWSSYEQY TRBJ2-7 TRBV7-9
ASSQTSSMNTEAF TRBJ1-1 TRBV4-1
ASSSQGIWDIQY TRBJ2-4 TRBV2
ASSPPSGMTVNEQF TRBJ2-1 TRBV28
ASSLLQGAGGYT TRBJ1-2 TRBV27
ASSLFNRGNSPLH TRBJ1-6 TRBV5-6
AWSPPGTGMNTEAF TRBJ1-1 TRBV30
ASSLEGSGGYGYT TRBJ1-2 TRBV7-9
ASSGTGRAEQY TRBJ2-7 TRBV11-3
ASSGVRGSSYNEQF TRBJ2-1 TRBV7-9
ASTVSGANVLT TRBJ2-6 TRBV19
ASSLFGTSVDEQY TRBJ2-7 TRBV28
ATSRDRKGSPLH TRBJ1-6 TRBV15
AWNVQGGTEAF TRBJ1-1 TRBV30
ASSLGDRGLAGELF TRBJ2-2 TRBV7-9
ASSYLDTQETQY TRBJ2-5 TRBV6-5
SVHGQGWTEAF TRBJ1-1 TRBV29-1
ASRREANYGYT TRBJ1-2 TRBV28
ASSISGGDLYEQY TRBJ2-7 TRBV19
ASSLTTQTTGELF TRBJ2-2 TRBV5-1
SSSLSPGATH TRBJ2-5 TRBV7-9
ASSEFAGVSYNEQF TRBJ2-1 TRBV6-1
SSGRGGITNEKLF TRBJ1-4 TRBV29-1
ASSALGTGGIYGYT TRBJ1-2 TRBV9
ASTLTPHKNTEAF TRBJ1-1 TRBV6-1